This TCR beta chain appears in the sequencing data of a study of cytomegalovirus exposure and HLA in healthy donors. CDR3 length equals 15 residues. Germline values: CDR1 MNHNS, CDR2 SASEGT. V gave up 0 bases and J gave up 3 bases, with 9 bases separating them. Profiling relied on immunoSEQ multiplex PCR, and the TCRdb table lists in-frame clones only, not all of them. The profile covers more than 75,000 clones, with around 94% appearing a single time and roughly 0.62% taken by the ten largest. The chain links TRBV6-1 to TRBJ1-5; D is unclear. The origin of this receptor is a man younger than 30 in good health and CMV-seronegative. The sample taken for sequencing was PBMCs. As DNA, the CDR3 is TGTGCCAGCAGTGAAGCGGAGCACTACAATCAGCCCCAGCATTTT. Translated: CASSEAEHYNQPQHF.